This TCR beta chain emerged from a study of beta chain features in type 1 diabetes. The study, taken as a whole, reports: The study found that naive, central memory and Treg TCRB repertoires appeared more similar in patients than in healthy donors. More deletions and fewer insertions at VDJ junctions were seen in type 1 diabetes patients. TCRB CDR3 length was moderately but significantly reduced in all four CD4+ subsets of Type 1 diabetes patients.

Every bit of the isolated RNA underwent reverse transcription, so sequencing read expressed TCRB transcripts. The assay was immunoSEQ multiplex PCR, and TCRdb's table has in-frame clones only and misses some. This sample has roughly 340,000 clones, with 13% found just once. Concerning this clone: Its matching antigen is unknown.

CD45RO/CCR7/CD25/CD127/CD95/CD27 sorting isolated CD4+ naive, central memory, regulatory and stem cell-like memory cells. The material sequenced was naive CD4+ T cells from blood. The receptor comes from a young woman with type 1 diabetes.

CDR3 sequence reads: CASSERWTGGLEQYV. CDR3 sequence (DNA): TGTGCCAGCAGTGAGCGTTGGACAGGTGGGCTCGAGCAGTACGTC. The rearrangement links TRBV2 to TRBJ2-7; 7 bases are a match to TRBD1. Per the germline V gene, CDR1 is SNHLY and CDR2 is FYNNEI. V dropped 3 bases and J dropped 6; count of bases not matched to a gene: 11. The CDR3 totals 15 residues.